In its sample, the clone carrying this T cell receptor beta chain was seen many times. Its antigen is not identified. Not a single patient had been given any form of treatment at any point before undergoing thyroid surgery. The data are from a study of metastatic and nonmetastatic thyroid tumors. Study overall: The study looked at repertoires side by side in blood and in tumor or nodule tissue from malignant and benign thyroid patients. Overall study findings and caveats: Significantly higher TCR beta diversity was reportedly seen in malignant thyroid tumors than benign nodules, in blood and tumor.

TCRdb re-called the PCR reads through MiXCR. The sample has tens of thousands of clones; around 18% are singletons. The CDR3 has 15 amino acids. CDR1 and CDR2 (germline): MNHEY, SVGAGI. J was trimmed by 3 bases and V by 2 bases; bases with no gene match: 3. The sample comprised blood. This clonotype was obtained from a female donor with papillary thyroid cancer or a benign thyroid nodule (not recorded which). Some clones in this sample may be carry-over from other donors' samples. The chain employs TRBV6-5 and TRBJ2-5; 10 nucleotides agree with TRBD1. Here the CDR3 reads CASSYPGTGEETQYF. For the CDR3, the DNA is TGTGCCAGCAGTTACCCCGGGACAGGGGAAGAGACCCAGTACTTC.